Shown below are 12 T cell receptor beta chains from a single sample sequenced in a study of response to subunit inactivated influenza vaccine. TCRdb ran MiXCR on the RT-PCR reads and lists one entry per CDR3 protein. The sample lists some 640,000 distinct CDR3 sequences, about 15% occurring once. Specimen: PBMCs from blood, collected approximately 15 days before vaccination. The receptors were sampled from a man aged 50 to 60 who received an inactivated influenza vaccine.

This rearrangement joins TRBV27 to TRBJ2-7, with D uncertain. CDR1 MNHEY and CDR2 SMNVEV come from the germline V gene (reference sequence). V was clipped by 5 bases and J by 2 bases, with 13 bases between them. The CDR3 runs to 14 residues. The chain's CDR3 is CASSPLIRTYEQYF. DNA of the CDR3: TGTGCCAGCAGTCCCCTTATCAGGACCTACGAGCAGTACTTC.

The chain has TRBV4-3 and TRBJ1-2, with D hard to call. Looked up from germline, CDR1 is LGHNA and CDR2 is YSLEER. The CDR3 has 15 amino acids. V lost 0 bases and J 0 bases, leaving 8 bases between the germline ends. This chain's CDR3 is CASSQEAGTNYGYTF. CDR3 DNA sequence: TGCGCCAGCAGCCAAGAGGCAGGAACTAACTATGGCTACACCTTC.

This rearrangement joins TRBV4-1 to TRBJ1-2; TRBD1 is a possible D gene (6 bases). Germline lookup yields CDR1 MGHRA and CDR2 YSYEKL. Trimming shortened V by 0 bases and J by 7 bases, and 12 bases separated the two germline ends. This CDR3 comprises 14 residues. Written as DNA, the CDR3 is TGCGCCAGCAGCCAAGAATGGGGGGCGCTTGGCTACACCTTC. Its translation: CASSQEWGALGYTF.

The rearrangement uses TRBV28 and TRBJ2-5, with 8 bases that match TRBD1. CDR3 length: 19 amino acids. The germline gives CDR1 MDHEN, CDR2 SYDVKM. V lost 4 bases and J lost 0; bases outside the gene matches: 16. DNA of the CDR3: TGTGCCAGCAGTTACTACTGGACCGGGACAGGCTCCGACCAAGAGACCCAGTACTTC. This gives the protein CASSYYWTGTGSDQETQYF.

This clonotype was counted ten times or more. The chain carries TRBV4-2 and TRBJ2-7; no firm D call. The CDR3 has 16 residues. Germline CDR1 is LGHNA and CDR2 is YNFKEQ. V shed 1 base and J shed 3 bases, with 16 bases lying between them. This CDR3 reads CASSQGGQYSHYEQYF. In nucleotides, the CDR3 is TGTGCCAGCAGCCAAGGAGGCCAATACTCCCACTACGAGCAGTACTTC.

The chain carries TRBV4-2 and TRBJ2-3; D may be TRBD1 (6 bases). The CDR3 is made up of 14 amino acids. Trimming cost V 2 bases and J 2 bases, with 8 bases left between them. Germline V gene lookup returns CDR1 LGHNA and CDR2 YNFKEQ. This CDR3 is CASSQLGATDTQYF. The DNA of the CDR3 is TGTGCCAGCAGCCAATTGGGGGCCACAGATACGCAGTATTTT.

The gene calls are TRBV3-1 and TRBJ1-3; 8 bases map to TRBD1. Germline V CDR1 and CDR2: LGHDT, YNNKEL (reference sequence). Trimming at V came to 6 bases and at J to 0 bases, leaving 13 bases not matched to a gene. This CDR3 is 18 amino acids long. The CDR3 is CASSHSGTGLPSGNTIYF. CDR3 DNA: TGTGCCAGCAGTCACTCCGGGACAGGCCTTCCCTCTGGAAACACCATATATTTT.

This clonotype was found a few times. The chain joins TRBV10-3 to TRBJ2-7, with D perhaps given as TRBD1 or TRBD2 (5 bases each). V gave up 6 bases and J gave up 3 bases, with 12 bases separating them. There are 13 residues in the CDR3. Per germline, CDR1 ENHRY and CDR2 SYGVKD. DNA for the CDR3: TGTGCCATCAGCGGCCGGGACGGCTACGAGCAGTACTTC. Its protein product is CAISGRDGYEQYF.

The gene calls are TRBV29-1 and TRBJ1-1; unclear D gene. The germline V gene encodes CDR1 SQVTM and CDR2 ANQGSEA. This CDR3 has 13 residues. V lost 3 bases and J 2 bases, leaving 10 bases between the germline ends. The CDR3 reads CSVERQANTEAFF. The CDR3 DNA is TGCAGCGTTGAGAGGCAGGCCAACACTGAAGCTTTCTTT.

The table lists this clonotype with a few counts. The chain links TRBV29-1 to TRBJ2-3, with 7 bases aligning to TRBD2. V lost 6 bases, J lost 6 bases, and 12 bases stayed unmatched. The CDR3 has 14 residues. Per germline, CDR1 SQVTM and CDR2 ANQGSEA. The CDR3 region is CSVGWGGTMDTQYF. In nucleotides, the CDR3 is TGCAGCGTCGGCTGGGGGGGGACGATGGATACGCAGTATTTT.

This clonotype was picked up a small number of times. The chain carries TRBV18 and TRBJ2-6, with 8 bases that match TRBD1. Germline CDR1 reads KGHSH; CDR2 reads LQKENI. The CDR3 has 18 amino acids. V gave up 0 bases and J gave up 3 bases; unmatched junction bases: 7. The CDR3 spells CASSPPRTGSFGANVLTF. CDR3 bases: TGTGCCAGCTCACCACCCAGGACAGGGTCCTTTGGGGCCAACGTCCTGACTTTC. The complete variable domain, with remaining parts taken from reference TRBV18 and TRBJ2-6, reads NAGVMQNPRHLVRRRGQEARLRCSPMKGHSHVYWYRQLPEEGLKFMVYLQKENIIDESGMPKERFSAEFPKEGPSILRIQQVVRGDSAAYFCASSPPRTGSFGANVLTFGAGSRLTVL.

The chain employs TRBV14 and TRBJ1-2; 8 bases agree with TRBD1. Germline CDR1 SGHDN, CDR2 FVKESK. V gave up 3 bases and J gave up 4 bases; unmatched junction bases: 7. The CDR3 contains 15 residues. The chain's CDR3 is CASSHRTGTRYGYTF. Written as DNA, the CDR3 is TGTGCCAGCAGCCACAGGACAGGGACGCGCTATGGCTACACCTTC.